The 23 T cell receptor beta chains in this list originate from one sample, sequenced in a study of T-cell memory formation after mild COVID-19. A single record per CDR3 protein comes from TCRdb applying MiXCR to the 5' RACE reads. The table lists roughly 250,000 distinct CDR3 sequences, around 17% of them singletons. Sequencing used PBMCs or a T cell subset sorted from them (not recorded which). These receptors were taken from a man younger than 35 who had mild COVID-19 (a few samples of this study predate the infection). Cell type and time point are not known.

This clonotype was seen a handful of times. The chain is built from TRBV2 and TRBJ2-5, with TRBD1 identical over 7 bases. The CDR3 has 11 amino acids. Trimming took 10 bases from V and 5 from J; bases not matched to a gene: 4. Germline loops: CDR1 SNHLY, CDR2 FYNNEI. CDR3 residues: CATQGWETQYF. The DNA for the CDR3 is TGTGCCACACAGGGGTGGGAGACCCAGTACTTC.

This clonotype was recorded many times. J is TRBJ2-2 and V is TRBV5-1; a weak D match, TRBD1 (6 bases). Trimming took 7 bases from V and 6 from J, leaving 13 bases between them. Germline V CDR1 and CDR2: SGHRS, YFSETQ. This CDR3 is 13 amino acids long. The CDR3 region is CASCIQGPGELFF. CDR3 DNA: TGCGCCAGCTGCATACAGGGCCCCGGGGAGCTGTTTTTT.

The rearrangement joins TRBV27 to TRBJ2-5; D might be TRBD1 or TRBD2, each matching 6 bases. Germline loops: CDR1 MNHEY, CDR2 SMNVEV (reference sequence). With 4 bases removed from V and 5 bases from J, the gap between germline ends came to 14 bases. This CDR3 region has 14 residues. The CDR3 nucleotides are TGTGCCAGCAGTTATCGGGGGACACGGGAGACCCAGTACTTC. The encoded protein is CASSYRGTRETQYF.

This clonotype was picked up many times. The chain uses TRBV7-2 and TRBJ2-7; unclear D gene. The V end was cut by 5 bases, the J end by 0 bases, with 11 bases between. The CDR3 consists of 14 residues. Germline V gives CDR1 SGHTA, CDR2 FQGNSA. Written as DNA, the CDR3 is TGTGCCAGCAGCATGGCCGCCGACTCCTACGAGCAGTACTTC. Translating gives CASSMAADSYEQYF.

At least ten counts were recorded for this clonotype. The chain employs TRBV4-1 and TRBJ2-5; D uncertain. V was clipped by 4 bases and J by 3 bases, with 21 bases between them. Germline V gene sequence: CDR1 MGHRA, CDR2 YSYEKL. The CDR3 runs 17 residues. CDR3 nucleotides: TGCGCCAGCAGCCCAAGGTCAAGAGGAGACCGAGAAGAGACCCAGTACTTC. Translated, it gives CASSPRSRGDREETQYF.

V gene TRBV7-9 combines with J gene TRBJ2-2; TRBD1 is a possible D gene (5 bases). The germline V gene encodes CDR1 SEHNR and CDR2 FQNEAQ (reference sequence). V was clipped by 5 bases and J by 3 bases, with 13 bases between them. The CDR3 extends over 15 amino acids. The CDR3, as DNA: TGTGCCAGCAGCCCAAACAGGCGACACACCGGGGAGCTGTTTTTT. Translating gives CASSPNRRHTGELFF.

This CDR3 is CATSRDGSGNTIYF. The CDR3 coding sequence is TGTGCCACCAGCAGAGATGGTTCCGGAAACACCATATATTTT. This chain uses TRBV15 with TRBJ1-3; D call uncertain. The ends were cut back, 0 bases at V and 4 bases at J, with 7 bases in the middle. The CDR3 spans 14 residues. Germline V gene sequence: CDR1 LNHNV, CDR2 YYDKDF (reference sequence).

The CDR3 bases are TGTGCCAGCGGACGGATGCCAGAGTTGGGGTACGAGCAGTACTTC. This codes for CASGRMPELGYEQYF. The chain is built from TRBV6-2 or TRBV6-3 and TRBJ2-7; D remains unclear. V shed 8 bases and J shed 4 bases, with 21 bases lying between them. Germline lookup yields CDR1 MNHEY and CDR2 SVGEGT. The CDR3 consists of 15 residues.

The rearrangement joins TRBV5-4 to TRBJ1-2, with a possible D match to TRBD1 (5 bases). The CDR3 contains 13 residues. Trimming stripped 4 bases from V and 7 bases from J, with 14 bases between. Germline V gives CDR1 SGHNT, CDR2 YYREEE (reference sequence). CDR3 in DNA: TGTGCCAGCAGCCGCGAGAGGGGACGTGGCTACACCTTC. Translating gives CASSRERGRGYTF.

This clonotype was counted a few times. This rearrangement joins TRBV10-3 to TRBJ2-3, with 9 bases identical to TRBD2. This CDR3 is built from 16 residues. The ends lost 7 bases at V and 3 bases at J; junction bases unmatched: 11. Germline CDR1 is ENHRY and CDR2 is SYGVKD. The CDR3 spells CAITFSRGGATDTQYF. The CDR3 nucleotides read TGTGCCATCACTTTTTCGCGGGGGGGCGCGACAGATACGCAGTATTTT.

This clonotype was observed a few times. This chain uses TRBV7-2 with TRBJ2-5; 9 bases line up with TRBD2. CDR1 and CDR2 from the germline V gene are SGHTA and FQGNSA. The CDR3 extends over 13 amino acids. With 5 bases clipped from V and 5 bases from J, the junction kept 3 bases outside the gene matches. Here the CDR3 DNA reads TGTGCCAGCAGCCATAGCGGGGGTGAGACCCAGTACTTC. It encodes CASSHSGGETQYF.

V gene TRBV7-8 combines with J gene TRBJ1-5; D possibly corresponds to TRBD1 (5 bases). With 4 bases removed from V and 6 bases from J, the gap between germline ends came to 13 bases. In germline, CDR1 is SGHVS, CDR2 FQNEAQ. CDR3 length: 14 amino acids. The CDR3 spells CASSSLGGSQPQHF. CDR3 in DNA: TGTGCCAGCAGCTCATTGGGGGGAAGTCAGCCCCAGCATTTT.

The J gene is TRBJ1-1, the V gene TRBV7-2; TRBD1 aligns across 8 bases. The CDR3 runs to 15 residues. Germline assignment: CDR1 SGHTA and CDR2 FQGNSA. V lost 0 bases and J lost 5; bases outside the gene matches: 5. The CDR3 DNA reads TGTGCCAGCAGCTTAGCGGCAGGGGGCTCTACTGAAGCTTTCTTT. Amino acids: CASSLAAGGSTEAFF.

The V gene is TRBV7-2, the J gene TRBJ2-5; D is unclear. The CDR3 is made up of 15 amino acids. Germline CDR1 SGHTA, CDR2 FQGNSA. The V end lost 4 bases, the J end lost 4 bases, and 16 bases lay between the germline ends. The CDR3 sequence is CASSSTPTVLETQYF. DNA for the CDR3: TGTGCCAGCAGCTCCACCCCCACAGTTTTAGAGACCCAGTACTTC.

The V gene is TRBV28, the J gene TRBJ1-4, with 10 bases aligning to TRBD1. Germline lookup yields CDR1 MDHEN and CDR2 SYDVKM. CDR3 length: 14 residues. V dropped 7 bases and J dropped 6; count of bases not matched to a gene: 5. CDR3 loop: CASIPGQGYEKLFF. The CDR3 DNA is TGTGCCAGCATCCCGGGACAGGGGTATGAAAAACTGTTTTTT.

V and J are TRBV30 and TRBJ1-5, with D unresolved. The germline V gene encodes CDR1 GTSNPN and CDR2 SVGIG (reference sequence). The length of the CDR3 is 13 residues. V was shortened by 1 base and J by 5 bases, with 9 bases between the two germline ends. CDR3 sequence: CAWSAGVYQPQHF. In nucleotides, the CDR3 is TGTGCCTGGAGTGCAGGTGTTTATCAGCCCCAGCATTTT. Combining the CDR3 with reference TRBV30 and TRBJ1-5 gives the whole variable domain SQTIHQWPATLVQPVGSPLSLECTVEGTSNPNLYWYRQAAGRGLQLLFYSVGIGQISSEVPQNLSASRPQDRQFILSSKKLLLSDSGFYLCAWSAGVYQPQHFGDGTRLSIL.

This clonotype was counted only a few times. The V call is TRBV4-2, the J call TRBJ2-3; 7 nucleotides match TRBD1. The CDR3 covers 18 residues. J was trimmed by 1 base and V by 2 bases; bases with no gene match: 12. Germline CDR1 and CDR2: LGHNA and YNFKEQ. CDR3: CASSQLGFSGQRTDTQYF. For the CDR3, the DNA is TGTGCCAGCAGCCAACTAGGGTTTTCGGGACAGCGCACAGATACGCAGTATTTT.

This sequence joins TRBV6-5 and TRBJ1-2; perhaps TRBD1 as D (6 bases). Germline-derived CDR1 and CDR2 are MNHEY and SVGAGI. V was clipped by 7 bases and J by 4 bases, with 13 bases between them. The CDR3 consists of 13 residues. CDR3 sequence (DNA): TGTGCCAGCAACGGCAGGGACACCTATGGCTACACCTTC. Amino acid sequence: CASNGRDTYGYTF.

The chain joins TRBV4-3 to TRBJ2-1, with TRBD2 matching over 13 bases. CDR3 length equals 20 residues. V lost 0 bases, J lost 7 bases, and 15 bases stayed unmatched. Germline V gene sequence: CDR1 LGHNA, CDR2 YSLEER. CDR3 sequence: CASSQDRWTSGGPRLNEQFF. The CDR3 DNA sequence: TGCGCCAGCAGCCAAGATCGTTGGACTAGCGGGGGCCCCAGGTTGAATGAGCAGTTCTTC.

This clonotype has just one count. The rearrangement links TRBV12-3 or TRBV12-4 to TRBJ2-7, with 7 bases lining up with TRBD1. Trimming took 5 bases from V and 4 from J; bases not matched to a gene: 8. The CDR3 runs to 14 residues. The CDR3 region is CASSLQGLAYEQYF. The CDR3 nucleotides are TGTGCCAGCAGTCTACAGGGGCTCGCGTACGAGCAGTACTTC.

The chain is built from TRBV7-2 and TRBJ2-4; 10 bases are shared with TRBD1. Germline V gives CDR1 SGHTA, CDR2 FQGNSA. Losses at the gene ends were 4 bases for V and 5 bases for J; bases not matched to a gene: 5. The CDR3 runs to 15 residues. CDR3 DNA: TGTGCCAGCAGCTCTGACAGGGGGCAGGAAAACATTCAGTACTTC. Its translation is CASSSDRGQENIQYF.

The rearrangement joins TRBV7-6 to TRBJ1-4; no reliable D call. V was clipped by 5 bases and J by 7 bases, with 17 bases between them. CDR3 size: 15 residues. Germline assignment: CDR1 SGHVS and CDR2 FNYEAQ. The CDR3 DNA is TGTGCCAGCAGCCCCAGGACCGCTTCGGGTGAAAAACTGTTTTTT. Translating it yields CASSPRTASGEKLFF. Full variable domain (outside the CDR3, taken from reference TRBV7-6 and TRBJ1-4): GAGVSQSPRYKVTKRGQDVALRCDPISGHVSLYWYRQALGQGPEFLTYFNYEAQQDKSGLPNDRFSAERPEGSISTLTIQRTEQRDSAMYRCASSPRTASGEKLFFGSGTQLSVL.

V gene TRBV6-2 or TRBV6-3 combines with J gene TRBJ2-2, with D possibly matching TRBD1 (5 bases). Trimming took off 2 bases at V and 4 bases at J, with 11 bases between the two ends. CDR1 and CDR2 (germline): MNHEY, SVGEGT. CDR3 size: 15 residues. CDR3: CASSYTQGITGELFF. In nucleotides, the CDR3 is TGTGCCAGCAGTTACACCCAGGGTATCACCGGGGAGCTGTTTTTT.